The 9 T cell receptor beta chains below all came from one sample that was sequenced in a study of cytomegalovirus exposure and HLA in healthy donors. The PCR employed 60 Vbeta primers together with 13 Jbeta primers. Sequencing was performed with immunoSEQ multiplex PCR; in TCRdb, only in-frame clones are kept and a portion is missing. This sample yields around 200,000 clones, of which around 80% are seen a single time; 3.7% belongs to the top ten. The specimen sequenced was PBMCs. These receptors all stem from a woman aged 55-69 years in good health and CMV-seropositive.

This rearrangement joins TRBV6-5 to TRBJ1-2, with a weak D call TRBD1 (5 bases). Germline V gene lookup returns CDR1 MNHEY and CDR2 SVGAGI. This CDR3 has 13 residues. V dropped 6 bases and J dropped 5 bases, with 13 bases sitting between them. CDR3 protein: CASSYDSRYGYTF. The CDR3 coding sequence is TGTGCCAGCAGCTATGACAGCCGTTATGGCTACACCTTC.

V and J are TRBV7-7 and TRBJ1-4; 8 bases fit TRBD1. The ends lost 5 bases at V and 2 bases at J; junction bases unmatched: 10. CDR1 SSHAT and CDR2 FNYEAQ come from the germline V gene (reference sequence). This CDR3 region has 17 residues. The CDR3 bases are TGTGCCAGCAGCCCCGCCAGGACAGGGAGGACTAATGAAAAACTGTTTTTT. This gives the protein CASSPARTGRTNEKLFF.

The V gene is TRBV30, the J gene TRBJ1-5; D remains ambiguous. The CDR3 sequence is 15 residues long. V lost 2 bases, J lost 4 bases, and 15 bases lay in between. Germline CDR1 GTSNPN, CDR2 SVGIG (reference sequence). The CDR3 sequence is CAWSSPPPGNQPQHF. CDR3 in DNA: TGTGCCTGGAGTTCCCCTCCCCCGGGGAATCAGCCCCAGCATTTT.

V is TRBV9 and J is TRBJ2-1; 13 bases are shared with TRBD2. Germline V gene lookup returns CDR1 SGDLS and CDR2 YYNGEE. Trimming took 4 bases from V and 9 from J; bases not matched to a gene: 10. CDR3 length equals 16 residues. The CDR3 loop reads CASSPRTSGSTGEQFF. The CDR3 DNA sequence: TGTGCCAGCAGCCCGAGGACTAGCGGGAGTACGGGTGAGCAGTTCTTC.

The rearrangement links TRBV2 to TRBJ1-4; D is uncertain. Germline-derived CDR1 and CDR2 are SNHLY and FYNNEI. V lost 4 bases, J lost 8 bases, and 14 bases lay in between. This CDR3 contains 14 residues. The CDR3 is CASSGDASREKLFF. CDR3 sequence (DNA): TGTGCCAGCAGTGGTGATGCCTCCAGGGAAAAACTGTTTTTT.

The J gene is TRBJ2-3, the V gene TRBV5-1; D gene ambiguous. Per germline, CDR1 SGHRS and CDR2 YFSETQ. The ends were cut back, 4 bases at V and 2 bases at J, with 8 bases in the middle. This CDR3 region has 13 residues. For the CDR3, the DNA is TGCGCCAGCAGCAGCTCGATCACAGATACGCAGTATTTT. It translates to CASSSSITDTQYF.

The rearrangement joins TRBV9 to TRBJ2-3; D not resolved. V was trimmed by 4 bases and J by 0 bases, leaving 3 bases between them. Germline lookup yields CDR1 SGDLS and CDR2 YYNGEE. The CDR3 length is 12 residues. CDR3 DNA sequence: TGTGCCAGCAGCCCTAGCACAGATACGCAGTATTTT. It codes for CASSPSTDTQYF.

This clone was recorded a few times. The chain combines TRBV5-1 with TRBJ1-2; TRBD1 agrees at 10 bases. The V and J ends lost 3 bases and 7 bases, in that order; junction bases with no gene match: 12. CDR1 is SGHRS and CDR2 is YFSETQ in the germline V gene. This CDR3 region has 16 residues. The CDR3 nucleotides are TGCGCCAGCAGCTATGACCAGACAGGGGGCGGAGGTGGCTACACCTTC. Amino acid sequence: CASSYDQTGGGGGYTF.

The V call is TRBV10-1, the J call TRBJ1-4; D ambiguous. This CDR3 has 15 amino acids. V was shortened by 4 bases and J by 5 bases, with 14 bases between the two germline ends. From germline, CDR1 is WNHNN and CDR2 SYGVQD (reference sequence). As DNA, the CDR3 is TGCGCCAGCAGTGGCCAAGCCGCAAGCAATGAAAAACTGTTTTTT. Protein: CASSGQAASNEKLFF.